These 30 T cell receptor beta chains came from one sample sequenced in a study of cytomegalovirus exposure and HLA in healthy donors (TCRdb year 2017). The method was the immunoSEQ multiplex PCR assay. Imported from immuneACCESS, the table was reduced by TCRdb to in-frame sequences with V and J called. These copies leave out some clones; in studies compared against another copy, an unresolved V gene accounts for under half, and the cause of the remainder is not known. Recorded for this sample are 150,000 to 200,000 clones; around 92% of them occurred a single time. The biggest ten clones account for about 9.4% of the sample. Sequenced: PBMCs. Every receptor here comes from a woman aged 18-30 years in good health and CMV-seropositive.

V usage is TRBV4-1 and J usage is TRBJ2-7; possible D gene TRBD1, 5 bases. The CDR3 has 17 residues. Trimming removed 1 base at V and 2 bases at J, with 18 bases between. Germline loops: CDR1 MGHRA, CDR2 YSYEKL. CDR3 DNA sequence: TGCGCCAGCAGCCAAGCAGTTACGTTCTACAGGACCTACGAGCAGTACTTC. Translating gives CASSQAVTFYRTYEQYF.

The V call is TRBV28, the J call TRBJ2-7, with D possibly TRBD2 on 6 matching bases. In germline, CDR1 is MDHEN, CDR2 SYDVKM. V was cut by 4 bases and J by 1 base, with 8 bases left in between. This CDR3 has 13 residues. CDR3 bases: TGTGCCAGCAGTTACGGGACTTCCTACGAGCAGTACTTC. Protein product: CASSYGTSYEQYF.

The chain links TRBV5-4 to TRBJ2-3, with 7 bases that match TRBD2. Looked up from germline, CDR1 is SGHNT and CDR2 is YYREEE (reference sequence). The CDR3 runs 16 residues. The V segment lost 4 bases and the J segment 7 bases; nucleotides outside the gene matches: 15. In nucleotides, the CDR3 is TGTGCCAGCAGCGGGGGGGGAGAGCGAAGTATACATACGCAGTATTTT. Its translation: CASSGGGERSIHTQYF.

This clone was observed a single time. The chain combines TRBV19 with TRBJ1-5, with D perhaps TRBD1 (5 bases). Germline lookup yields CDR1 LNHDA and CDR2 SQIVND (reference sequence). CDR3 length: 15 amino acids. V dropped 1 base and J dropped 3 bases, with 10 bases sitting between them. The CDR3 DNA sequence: TGTGCCAGTAGTATAGGGGGCAGGTTCAATCAGCCCCAGCATTTT. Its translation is CASSIGGRFNQPQHF.

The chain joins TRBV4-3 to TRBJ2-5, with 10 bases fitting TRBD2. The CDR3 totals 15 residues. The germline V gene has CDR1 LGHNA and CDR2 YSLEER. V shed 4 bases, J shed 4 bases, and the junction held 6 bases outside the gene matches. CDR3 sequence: CASSPNSGRTETQYF. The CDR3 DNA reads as TGCGCCAGCAGCCCAAATAGCGGGAGGACAGAGACCCAGTACTTC.

In nucleotides, the CDR3 is TGTGCCAGTAGTACCCTACAGGGGGCTGCCTCCTACGAGCAGTACTTC. Translation: CASSTLQGAASYEQYF. This sequence joins TRBV19 and TRBJ2-7; 9 bases align to TRBD1. CDR1 LNHDA and CDR2 SQIVND come from the germline V gene (reference sequence). Trimming at V came to 4 bases and at J to 0 bases, leaving 7 bases not matched to a gene. The CDR3 covers 16 residues. Full variable domain (rest looked up from reference TRBV19 and TRBJ2-7): DGGITQSPKYLFRKEGQNVTLSCEQNLNHDAMYWYRQDPGQGLRLIYYSQIVNDFQKGDIAEGYSVSREKKESFPLTVTSAQKNPTAFYLCASSTLQGAASYEQYFGPGTRLTVT.

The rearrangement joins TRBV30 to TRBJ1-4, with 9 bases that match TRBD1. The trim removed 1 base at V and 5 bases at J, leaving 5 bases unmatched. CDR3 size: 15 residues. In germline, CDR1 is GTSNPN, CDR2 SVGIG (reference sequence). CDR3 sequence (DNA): TGTGCCTGGAGTGGGGACAGGGAAGCCAATGAAAAACTGTTTTTT. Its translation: CAWSGDREANEKLFF.

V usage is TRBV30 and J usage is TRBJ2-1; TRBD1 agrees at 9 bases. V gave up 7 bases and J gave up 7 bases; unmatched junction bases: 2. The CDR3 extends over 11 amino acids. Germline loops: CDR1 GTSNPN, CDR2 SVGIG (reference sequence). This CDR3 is CASGTGNEQFF. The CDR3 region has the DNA TGTGCCTCTGGGACAGGGAATGAGCAGTTCTTC.

The CDR3 DNA reads TGTGCCAGCACCAAAGGACAGGGAAGACCACCCCTCCACTTT. This sequence encodes CASTKGQGRPPLHF. The chain joins TRBV6-5 to TRBJ1-6, with 8 bases that match TRBD1. The germline gives CDR1 MNHEY, CDR2 SVGAGI. The J segment lost 11 bases and the V segment lost 7 bases, leaving 10 bases of the junction unmatched. CDR3 size: 14 residues.

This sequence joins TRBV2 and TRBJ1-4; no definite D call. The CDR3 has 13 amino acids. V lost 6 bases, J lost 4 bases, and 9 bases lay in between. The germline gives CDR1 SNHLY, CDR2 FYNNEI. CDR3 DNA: TGTGCCAGCAGCCTAAACGGTAATGAAAAACTGTTTTTT. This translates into CASSLNGNEKLFF. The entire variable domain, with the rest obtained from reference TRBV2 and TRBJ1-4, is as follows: EPEVTQTPSHQVTQMGQEVILRCVPISNHLYFYWYRQILGQKVEFLVSFYNNEISEKSEIFDDQFSVERPDGSNFTLKIRSTKLEDSAMYFCASSLNGNEKLFFGSGTQLSVL.

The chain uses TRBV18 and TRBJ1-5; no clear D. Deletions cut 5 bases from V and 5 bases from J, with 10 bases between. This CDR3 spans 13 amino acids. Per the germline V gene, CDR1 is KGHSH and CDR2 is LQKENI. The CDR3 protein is CASSAAADQPQHF. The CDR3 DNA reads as TGTGCCAGCTCAGCGGCAGCAGATCAGCCCCAGCATTTT.

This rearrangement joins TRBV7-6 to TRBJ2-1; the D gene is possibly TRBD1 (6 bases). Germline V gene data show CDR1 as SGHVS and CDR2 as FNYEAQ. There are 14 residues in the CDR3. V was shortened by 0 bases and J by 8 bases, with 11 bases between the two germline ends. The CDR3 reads CASSLAGGKDEQFF. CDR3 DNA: TGTGCCAGCAGCTTAGCAGGGGGAAAAGATGAGCAGTTCTTC.

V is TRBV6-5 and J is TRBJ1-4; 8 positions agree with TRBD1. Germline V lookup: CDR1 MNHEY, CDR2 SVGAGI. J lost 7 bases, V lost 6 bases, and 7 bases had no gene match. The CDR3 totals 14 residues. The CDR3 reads CASSPKDRAEKLFF. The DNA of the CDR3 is TGTGCCAGCAGCCCCAAGGACAGGGCTGAAAAACTGTTTTTT.

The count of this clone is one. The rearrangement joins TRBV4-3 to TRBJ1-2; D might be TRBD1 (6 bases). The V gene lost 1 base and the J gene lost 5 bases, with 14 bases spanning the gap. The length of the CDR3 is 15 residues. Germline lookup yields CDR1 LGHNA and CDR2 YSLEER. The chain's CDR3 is CASSQGKQGVYGYTF. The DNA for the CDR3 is TGCGCCAGCAGCCAAGGGAAACAGGGAGTGTATGGCTACACCTTC.

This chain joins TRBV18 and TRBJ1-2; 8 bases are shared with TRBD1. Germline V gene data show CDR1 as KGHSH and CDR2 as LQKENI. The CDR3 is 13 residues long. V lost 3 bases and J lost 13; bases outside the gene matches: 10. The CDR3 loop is CASSPNPTGDGTF. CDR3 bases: TGTGCCAGCTCACCCAACCCGACAGGGGACGGCACCTTC.

This chain's CDR3 is CASNMFTGELFF. Here the CDR3 DNA reads TGTGCCAGCAATATGTTCACCGGGGAGCTGTTTTTT. The chain couples TRBV6-6 to TRBJ2-2; no definite D call. V lost 7 bases and J 4 bases, leaving 7 bases between the germline ends. Germline lookup yields CDR1 MNHNY and CDR2 SVGAGI (reference sequence). This CDR3 is 12 amino acids long.

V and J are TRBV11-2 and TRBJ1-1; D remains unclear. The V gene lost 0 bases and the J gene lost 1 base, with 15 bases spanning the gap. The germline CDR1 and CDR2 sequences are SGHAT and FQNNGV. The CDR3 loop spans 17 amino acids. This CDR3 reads CASSLDVFRYSNTEAFF. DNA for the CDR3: TGTGCCAGCAGCTTAGATGTTTTCAGGTACTCGAACACTGAAGCTTTCTTT.

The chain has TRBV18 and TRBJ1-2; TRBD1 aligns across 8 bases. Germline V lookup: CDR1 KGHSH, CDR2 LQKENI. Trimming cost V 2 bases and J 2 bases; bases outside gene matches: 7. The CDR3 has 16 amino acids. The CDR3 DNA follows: TGTGCCAGCTCACCATCGACAGGGGCTTACAACTATGGCTACACCTTC. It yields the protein CASSPSTGAYNYGYTF.

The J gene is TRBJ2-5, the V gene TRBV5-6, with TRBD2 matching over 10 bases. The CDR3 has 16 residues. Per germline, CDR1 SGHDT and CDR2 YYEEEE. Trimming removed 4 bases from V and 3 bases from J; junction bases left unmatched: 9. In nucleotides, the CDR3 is TGTGCCAGCAGCGGAACTTTAGCGGGAGGTAAAGAGACCCAGTACTTC. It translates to CASSGTLAGGKETQYF.

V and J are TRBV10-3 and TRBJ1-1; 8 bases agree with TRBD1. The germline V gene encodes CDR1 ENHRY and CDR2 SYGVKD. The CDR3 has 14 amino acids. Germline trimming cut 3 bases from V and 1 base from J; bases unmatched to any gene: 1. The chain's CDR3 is CAISEDRGNTEAFF. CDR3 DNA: TGTGCCATCAGTGAAGACAGGGGGAACACTGAAGCTTTCTTT.

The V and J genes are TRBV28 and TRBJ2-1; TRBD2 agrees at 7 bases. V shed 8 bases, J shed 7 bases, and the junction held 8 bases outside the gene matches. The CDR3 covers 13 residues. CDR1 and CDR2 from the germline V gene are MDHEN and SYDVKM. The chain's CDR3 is CASRREPLNEQFF. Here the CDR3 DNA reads TGTGCCAGCCGGCGGGAGCCTTTGAATGAGCAGTTCTTC.

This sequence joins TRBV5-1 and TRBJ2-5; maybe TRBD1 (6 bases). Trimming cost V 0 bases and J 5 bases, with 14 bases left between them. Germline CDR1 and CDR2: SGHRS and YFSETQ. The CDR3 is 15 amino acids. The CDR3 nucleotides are TGCGCCAGCAGCTTGGTTGGGGGCGATGTGGAGACCCAGTACTTC. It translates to CASSLVGGDVETQYF.

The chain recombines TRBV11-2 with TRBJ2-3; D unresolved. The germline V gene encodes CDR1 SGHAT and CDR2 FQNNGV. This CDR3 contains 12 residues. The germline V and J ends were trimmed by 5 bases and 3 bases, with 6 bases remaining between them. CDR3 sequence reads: CASSHITDTQYF. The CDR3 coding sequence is TGTGCCAGCAGCCACATAACAGATACGCAGTATTTT.

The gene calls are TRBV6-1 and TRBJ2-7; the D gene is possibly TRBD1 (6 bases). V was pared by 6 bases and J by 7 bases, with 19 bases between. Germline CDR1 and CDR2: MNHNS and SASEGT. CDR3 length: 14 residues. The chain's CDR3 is CASRQDRRDLEQYF. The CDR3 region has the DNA TGTGCCAGCAGACAGGACAGAAGGGACCTGGAGCAGTACTTC.

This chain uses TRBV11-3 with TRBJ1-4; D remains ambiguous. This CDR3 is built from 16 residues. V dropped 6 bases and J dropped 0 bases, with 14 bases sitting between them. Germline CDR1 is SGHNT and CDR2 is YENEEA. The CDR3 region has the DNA TGTGCCAGCAGACATAGGAGCGGGGCAACTAATGAAAAACTGTTTTTT. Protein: CASRHRSGATNEKLFF.

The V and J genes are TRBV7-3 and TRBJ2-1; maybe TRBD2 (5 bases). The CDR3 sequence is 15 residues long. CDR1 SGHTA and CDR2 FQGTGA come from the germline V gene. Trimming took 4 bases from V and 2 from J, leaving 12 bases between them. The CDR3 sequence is CASSSISVTYNEQFF. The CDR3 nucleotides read TGTGCCAGCAGCTCCATTAGCGTGACCTACAATGAGCAGTTCTTC.

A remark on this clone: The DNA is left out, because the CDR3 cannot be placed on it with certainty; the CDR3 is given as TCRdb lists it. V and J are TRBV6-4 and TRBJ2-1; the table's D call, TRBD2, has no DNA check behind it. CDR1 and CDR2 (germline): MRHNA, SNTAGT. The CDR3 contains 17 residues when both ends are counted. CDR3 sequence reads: CASSTSYSGSSYNEQFF.

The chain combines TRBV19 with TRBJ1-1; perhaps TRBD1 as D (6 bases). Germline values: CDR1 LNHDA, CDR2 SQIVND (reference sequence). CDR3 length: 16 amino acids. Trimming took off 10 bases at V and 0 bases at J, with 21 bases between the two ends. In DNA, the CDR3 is TGTGCCACCTCTTACAGGGCGATTAAGTTGAACACTGAAGCTTTCTTT. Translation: CATSYRAIKLNTEAFF.

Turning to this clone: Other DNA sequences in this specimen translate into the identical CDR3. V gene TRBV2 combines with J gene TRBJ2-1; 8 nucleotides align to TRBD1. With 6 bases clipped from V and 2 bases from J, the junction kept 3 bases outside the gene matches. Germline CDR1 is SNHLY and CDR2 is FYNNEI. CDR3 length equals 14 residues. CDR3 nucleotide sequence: TGTGCCAGCAGCGGACAGGGCGCCTACAATGAGCAGTTCTTC. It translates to CASSGQGAYNEQFF.

The CDR3 is CASSLDRGRTAAFF. CDR3 bases: TGTGCCAGCAGCTTAGATCGCGGTAGGACAGCAGCTTTCTTT. This chain links TRBV11-2 with TRBJ1-1; D possibly corresponds to TRBD1 (6 bases). CDR1 and CDR2 (germline): SGHAT, FQNNGV. V was pared by 0 bases and J by 10 bases, with 15 bases between. The CDR3 is 14 residues long.